This T cell receptor beta chain was profiled in a study of low-dose radiotherapy and immunotherapy resistance in tumors. Background on the study: A dose of 1 Gy per fraction every two weeks went to Cohort 2, totaling 13 Gy over 26 weeks. Both drugs were delivered intravenously to patients (nivolumab 240 mg every two weeks and ipilimumab 1 mg/kg every six weeks). TRAV and TRBV primers primed cDNA for both TCRalpha and TCRbeta.

TCRs were put through roughly 19 PCR cycles of amplification with Phusion. A constant-region primer and the V-primer adapter served as the primer pair. Via MiXCR, TCRdb re-called the reads, giving one row per CDR3 protein. Here the sample spans over 50,000 distinct CDR3 sequences, around 35% being singletons. Time point: after trial treatment. Treatment here: LDRT plus nivolumab, ipilimumab, low-dose cyclophosphamide and aspirin (RACIN trial). Germline V gene lookup returns CDR1 DFQATT and CDR2 SNEGSKA (reference sequence). The CDR3 is made up of 13 amino acids. The trim removed 3 bases at V and 2 bases at J, leaving 3 bases unmatched.

This receptor was obtained from a male donor with rectosigmoid adenocarcinoma. Here the sequenced sample was PBMCs, taken after low-dose radiotherapy plus immunotherapy. The chain recombines TRBV20-1 with TRBJ1-1, with 7 bases that match TRBD1. The CDR3 loop is CSARRTGNTEAFF. DNA for the CDR3: TGCAGTGCTAGGAGGACAGGAAACACTGAAGCTTTCTTT.